This T cell receptor beta chain was sequenced for a study of control samples from healthy donors and cancer patients. Sequencing used immunoSEQ multiplex PCR; TCRdb keeps in-frame clones, though not all of them. The sample shows about 140,000 clones, around nine tenths of them seen only once. The germline V gene has CDR1 MNHEY and CDR2 SVGAGI. Between the trimmed V and J ends, which lost 6 bases and 1 base, there was a span of 12 bases. CDR3 length: 14 residues. The source material was blood. This chain connects TRBV6-5 to TRBJ2-5; D is unclear. The clonotype was recovered from a man aged 18-30 years in good health. The CDR3: CASRALERQETQYF. The CDR3 DNA is TGTGCCAGCAGAGCACTGGAGCGCCAAGAGACCCAGTACTTC.